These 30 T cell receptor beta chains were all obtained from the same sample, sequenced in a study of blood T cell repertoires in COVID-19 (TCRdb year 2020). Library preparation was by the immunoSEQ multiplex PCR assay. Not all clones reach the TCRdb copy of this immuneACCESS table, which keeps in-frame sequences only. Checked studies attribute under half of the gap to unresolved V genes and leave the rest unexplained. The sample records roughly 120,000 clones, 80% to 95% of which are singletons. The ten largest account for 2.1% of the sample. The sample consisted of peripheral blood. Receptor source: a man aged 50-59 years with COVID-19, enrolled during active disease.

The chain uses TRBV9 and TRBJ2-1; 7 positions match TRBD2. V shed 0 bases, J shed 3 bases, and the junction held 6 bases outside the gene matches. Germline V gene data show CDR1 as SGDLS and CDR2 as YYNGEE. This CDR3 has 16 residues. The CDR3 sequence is CASSVGPSGIYNEQFF. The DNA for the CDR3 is TGTGCCAGCAGCGTAGGCCCTAGCGGAATCTACAATGAGCAGTTCTTC.

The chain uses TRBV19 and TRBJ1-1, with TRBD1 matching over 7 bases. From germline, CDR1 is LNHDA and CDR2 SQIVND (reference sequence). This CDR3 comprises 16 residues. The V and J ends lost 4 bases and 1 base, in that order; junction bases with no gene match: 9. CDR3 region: CASSTHQQGTNTEAFF. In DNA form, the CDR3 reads TGTGCCAGTAGTACGCATCAACAGGGGACGAACACTGAAGCTTTCTTT.

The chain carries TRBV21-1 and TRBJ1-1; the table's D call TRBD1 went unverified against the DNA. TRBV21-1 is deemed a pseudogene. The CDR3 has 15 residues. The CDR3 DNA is TGTGCCAGCAGCAATTATCTCAGGCTGAACACTGAAGCTTTCTTT. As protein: CASSNYLRLNTEAFF.

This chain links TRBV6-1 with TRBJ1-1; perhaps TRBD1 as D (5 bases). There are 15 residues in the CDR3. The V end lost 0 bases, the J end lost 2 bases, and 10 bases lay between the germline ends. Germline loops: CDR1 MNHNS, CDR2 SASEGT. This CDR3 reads CASSEAHRLNTEAFF. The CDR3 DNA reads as TGTGCCAGCAGTGAAGCGCACAGGCTCAACACTGAAGCTTTCTTT.

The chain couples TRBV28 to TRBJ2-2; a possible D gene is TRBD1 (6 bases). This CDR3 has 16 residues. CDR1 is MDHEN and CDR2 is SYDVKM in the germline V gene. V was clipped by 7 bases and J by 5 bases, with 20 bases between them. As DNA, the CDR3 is TGTGCCAGCACCCTAGGTTGGGGGCTCGGGACCGGGGAGCTGTTTTTT. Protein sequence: CASTLGWGLGTGELFF.

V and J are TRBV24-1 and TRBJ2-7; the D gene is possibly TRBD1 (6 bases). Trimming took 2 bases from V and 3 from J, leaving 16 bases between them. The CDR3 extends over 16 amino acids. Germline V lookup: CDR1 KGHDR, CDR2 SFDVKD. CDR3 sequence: CATSDYPTGKGYEQYF. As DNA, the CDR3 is TGTGCCACCAGTGATTACCCTACAGGGAAGGGCTACGAGCAGTACTTC.

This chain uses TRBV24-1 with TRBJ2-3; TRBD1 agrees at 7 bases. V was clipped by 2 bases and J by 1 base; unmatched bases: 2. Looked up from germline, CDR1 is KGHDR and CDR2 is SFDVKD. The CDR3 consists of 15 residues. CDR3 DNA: TGTGCCACCAGTGATTCCGACAGGGGCACAGATACGCAGTATTTT. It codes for CATSDSDRGTDTQYF.

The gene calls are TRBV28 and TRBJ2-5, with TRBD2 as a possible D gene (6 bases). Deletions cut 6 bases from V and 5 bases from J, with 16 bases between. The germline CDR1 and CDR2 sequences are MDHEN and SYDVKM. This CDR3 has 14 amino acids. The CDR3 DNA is TGTGCCAGCAGCCCGACGGGGGACTCGGAGACCCAGTACTTC. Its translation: CASSPTGDSETQYF.

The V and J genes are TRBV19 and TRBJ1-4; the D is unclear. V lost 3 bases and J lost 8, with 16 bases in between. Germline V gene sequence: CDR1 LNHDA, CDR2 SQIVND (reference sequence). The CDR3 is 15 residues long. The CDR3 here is CASSMRTNLGEKLFF. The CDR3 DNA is TGTGCCAGTAGTATGAGGACTAACCTCGGCGAAAAACTGTTTTTT.

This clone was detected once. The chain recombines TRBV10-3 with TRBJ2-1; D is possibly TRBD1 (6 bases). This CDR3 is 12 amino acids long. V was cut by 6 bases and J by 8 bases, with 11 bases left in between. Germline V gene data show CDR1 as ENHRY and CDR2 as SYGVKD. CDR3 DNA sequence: TGTGCCATCAGCCCTGGGGGCGATGAGCAGTTCTTC. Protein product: CAISPGGDEQFF.

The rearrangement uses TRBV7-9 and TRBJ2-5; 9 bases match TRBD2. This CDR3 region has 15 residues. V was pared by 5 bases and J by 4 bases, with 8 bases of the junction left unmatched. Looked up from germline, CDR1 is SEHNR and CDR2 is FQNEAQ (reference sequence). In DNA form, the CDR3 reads TGTGCCAGCAGCCTTAGCGGGAGTAGGGGAGAGACCCAGTACTTC. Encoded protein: CASSLSGSRGETQYF.

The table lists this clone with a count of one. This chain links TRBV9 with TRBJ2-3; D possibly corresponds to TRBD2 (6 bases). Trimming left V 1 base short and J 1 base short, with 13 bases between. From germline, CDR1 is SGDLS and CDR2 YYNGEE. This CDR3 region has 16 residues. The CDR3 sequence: CASSVPGLRGTDTQYF. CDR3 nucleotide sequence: TGTGCCAGCAGCGTACCAGGACTAAGGGGCACAGATACGCAGTATTTT.

Here the CDR3 reads CASSLSGGGRGYTF. Here the CDR3 DNA reads TGTGCCAGCAGTTTATCAGGAGGGGGCAGGGGCTACACCTTC. This chain connects TRBV27 to TRBJ1-2; 7 bases match TRBD1. V gave up 0 bases and J gave up 8 bases; unmatched junction bases: 6. Germline V lookup: CDR1 MNHEY, CDR2 SMNVEV (reference sequence). The CDR3 has 14 amino acids.

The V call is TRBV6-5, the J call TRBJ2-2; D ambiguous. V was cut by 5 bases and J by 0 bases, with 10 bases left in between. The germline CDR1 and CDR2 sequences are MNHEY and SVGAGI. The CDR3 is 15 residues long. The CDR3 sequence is CASSLTPTNTGELFF. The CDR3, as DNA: TGTGCCAGCAGTCTGACTCCTACGAACACCGGGGAGCTGTTTTTT.

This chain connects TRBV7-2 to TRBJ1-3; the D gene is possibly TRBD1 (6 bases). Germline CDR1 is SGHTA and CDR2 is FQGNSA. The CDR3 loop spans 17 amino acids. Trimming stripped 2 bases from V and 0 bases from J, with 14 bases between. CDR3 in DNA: TGTGCCAGCAGCTTACGATCCCCAGGGGACTCTGGAAACACCATATATTTT. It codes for CASSLRSPGDSGNTIYF.

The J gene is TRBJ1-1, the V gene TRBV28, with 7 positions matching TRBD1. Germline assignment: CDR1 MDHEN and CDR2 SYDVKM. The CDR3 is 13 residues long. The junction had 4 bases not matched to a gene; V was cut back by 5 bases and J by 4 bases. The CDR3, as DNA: TGTGCCAGCAGTCGCTCAGGGGGCACTGAAGCTTTCTTT. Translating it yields CASSRSGGTEAFF.

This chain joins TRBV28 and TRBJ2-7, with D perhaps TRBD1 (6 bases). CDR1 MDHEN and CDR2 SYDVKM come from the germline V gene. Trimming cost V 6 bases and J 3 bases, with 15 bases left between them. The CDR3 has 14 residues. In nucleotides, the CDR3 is TGTGCCAGCAGCTTCACCAGGGGCGGCTACGAGCAGTACTTC. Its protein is CASSFTRGGYEQYF.

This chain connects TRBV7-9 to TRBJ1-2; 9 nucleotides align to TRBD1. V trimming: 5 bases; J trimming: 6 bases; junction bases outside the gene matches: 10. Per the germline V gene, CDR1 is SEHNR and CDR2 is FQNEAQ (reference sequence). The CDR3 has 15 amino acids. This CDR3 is CASSPVGTGQHGYTF. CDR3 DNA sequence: TGTGCCAGCAGCCCCGTGGGGACAGGGCAACATGGCTACACCTTC.

The CDR3 is CASSQGTNTGELFF. In nucleotides, the CDR3 is TGTGCCAGCAGCCAGGGCACAAACACCGGGGAGCTGTTTTTT. The chain joins TRBV3-1 (or the pseudogene TRBV3-2) to TRBJ2-2; D not resolved. The CDR3 runs to 14 residues. CDR1 is LGHDT, CDR2 YNNKEL, per germline (reference sequence). Trimming shortened V by 3 bases and J by 2 bases, and 7 bases separated the two germline ends.

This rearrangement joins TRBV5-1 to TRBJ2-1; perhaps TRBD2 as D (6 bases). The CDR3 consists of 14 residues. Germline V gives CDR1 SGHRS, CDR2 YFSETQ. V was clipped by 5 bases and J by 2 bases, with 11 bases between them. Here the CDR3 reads CASRRGVTYNEQFF. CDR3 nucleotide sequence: TGCGCCAGCAGGCGGGGAGTCACCTACAATGAGCAGTTCTTC.

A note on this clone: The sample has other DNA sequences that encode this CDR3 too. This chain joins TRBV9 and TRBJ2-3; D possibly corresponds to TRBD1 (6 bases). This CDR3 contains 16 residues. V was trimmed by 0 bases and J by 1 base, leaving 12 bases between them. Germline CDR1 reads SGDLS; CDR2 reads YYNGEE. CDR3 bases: TGTGCCAGCAGCGTAGAGGGCAGGGGTGGCACAGATACGCAGTATTTT. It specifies CASSVEGRGGTDTQYF.

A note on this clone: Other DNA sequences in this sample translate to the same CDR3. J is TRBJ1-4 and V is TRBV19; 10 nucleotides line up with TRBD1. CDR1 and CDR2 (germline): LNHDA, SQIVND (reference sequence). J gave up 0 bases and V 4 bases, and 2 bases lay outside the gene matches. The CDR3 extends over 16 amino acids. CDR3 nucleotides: TGTGCCAGTAGTACCGGACAGGGGGCAACTAATGAAAAACTGTTTTTT. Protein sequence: CASSTGQGATNEKLFF.

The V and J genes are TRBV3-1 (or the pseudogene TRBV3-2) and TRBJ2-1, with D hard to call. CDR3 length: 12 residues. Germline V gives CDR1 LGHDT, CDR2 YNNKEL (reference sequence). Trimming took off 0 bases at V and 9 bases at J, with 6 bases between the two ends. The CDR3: CASSQDPIEQFF. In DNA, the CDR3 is TGTGCCAGCAGCCAAGATCCAATTGAGCAGTTCTTC.

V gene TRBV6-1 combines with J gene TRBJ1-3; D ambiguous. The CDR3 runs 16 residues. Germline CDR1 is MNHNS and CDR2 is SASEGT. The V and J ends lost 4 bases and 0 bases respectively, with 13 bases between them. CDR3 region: CASSAGRLGSGNTIYF. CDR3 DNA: TGTGCCAGCAGTGCTGGCAGACTCGGCTCTGGAAACACCATATATTTT.

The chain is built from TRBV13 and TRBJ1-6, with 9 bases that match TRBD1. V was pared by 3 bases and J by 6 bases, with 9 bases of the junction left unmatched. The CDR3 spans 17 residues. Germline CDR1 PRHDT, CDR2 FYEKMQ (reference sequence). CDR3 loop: CASSFVLRQGVNSPLHF. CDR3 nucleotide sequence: TGTGCCAGCAGCTTCGTTCTTCGACAGGGGGTTAATTCACCCCTCCACTTT.

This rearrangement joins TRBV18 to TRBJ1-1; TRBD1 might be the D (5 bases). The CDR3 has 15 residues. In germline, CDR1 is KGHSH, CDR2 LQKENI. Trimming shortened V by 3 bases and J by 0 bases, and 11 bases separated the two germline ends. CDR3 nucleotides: TGTGCCAGCTCACCCCTAGGGGTAATGAACACTGAAGCTTTCTTT. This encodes CASSPLGVMNTEAFF.

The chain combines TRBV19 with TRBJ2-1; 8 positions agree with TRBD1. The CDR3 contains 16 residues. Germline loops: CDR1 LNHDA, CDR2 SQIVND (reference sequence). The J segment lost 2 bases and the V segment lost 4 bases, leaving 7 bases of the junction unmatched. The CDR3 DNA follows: TGTGCCAGTAGTAGGACAGGGCGCCTTCCCTACAATGAGCAGTTCTTC. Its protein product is CASSRTGRLPYNEQFF.

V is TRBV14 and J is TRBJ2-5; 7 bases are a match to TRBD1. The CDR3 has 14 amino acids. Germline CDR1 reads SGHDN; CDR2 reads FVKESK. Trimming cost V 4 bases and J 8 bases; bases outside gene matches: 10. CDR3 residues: CASSPRDSLGTQYF. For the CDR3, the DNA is TGTGCCAGCAGCCCCCGGGACAGCCTTGGAACCCAGTACTTC.

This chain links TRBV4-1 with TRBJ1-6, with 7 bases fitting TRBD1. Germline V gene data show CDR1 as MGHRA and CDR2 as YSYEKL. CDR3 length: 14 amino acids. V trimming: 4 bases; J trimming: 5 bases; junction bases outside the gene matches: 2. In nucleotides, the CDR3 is TGCGCCAGCAGCCGACAGGGTGATAATTCACCCCTCCACTTT. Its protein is CASSRQGDNSPLHF.

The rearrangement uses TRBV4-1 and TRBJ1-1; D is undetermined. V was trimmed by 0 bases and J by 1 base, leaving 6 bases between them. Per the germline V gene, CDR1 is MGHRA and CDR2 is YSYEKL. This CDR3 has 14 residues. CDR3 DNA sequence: TGCGCCAGCAGCCAAGATTTGGCGAACACTGAAGCTTTCTTT. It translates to CASSQDLANTEAFF.